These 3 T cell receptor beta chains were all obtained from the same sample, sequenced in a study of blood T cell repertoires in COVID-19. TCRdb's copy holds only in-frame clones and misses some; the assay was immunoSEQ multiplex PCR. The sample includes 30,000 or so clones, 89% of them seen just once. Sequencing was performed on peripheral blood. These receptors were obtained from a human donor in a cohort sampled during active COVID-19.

The CDR3 sequence is CASSLETSGQETQYF. As DNA, the CDR3 is TGCGCCAGCAGCTTGGAGACTAGCGGCCAAGAGACCCAGTACTTC. The V call is TRBV5-1, the J call TRBJ2-5, with 9 positions matching TRBD2. After removal of 0 bases from V and 1 base from J, the junction contained 1 base not matched to a gene. The CDR3 has 15 amino acids. Per germline, CDR1 SGHRS and CDR2 YFSETQ.

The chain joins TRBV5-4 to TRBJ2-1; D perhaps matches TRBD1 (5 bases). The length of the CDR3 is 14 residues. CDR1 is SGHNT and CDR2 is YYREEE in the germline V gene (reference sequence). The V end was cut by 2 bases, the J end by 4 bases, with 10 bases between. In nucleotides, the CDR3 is TGTGCCAGCAGCTTCACAGGTTCTTACAATGAGCAGTTCTTC. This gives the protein CASSFTGSYNEQFF. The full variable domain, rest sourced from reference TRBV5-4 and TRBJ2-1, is ETGVTQSPTHLIKTRGQQVTLRCSSQSGHNTVSWYQQALGQGPQFIFQYYREEENGRGNFPPRFSGLQFPNYSSELNVNALELDDSALYLCASSFTGSYNEQFFGPGTRLTVL.

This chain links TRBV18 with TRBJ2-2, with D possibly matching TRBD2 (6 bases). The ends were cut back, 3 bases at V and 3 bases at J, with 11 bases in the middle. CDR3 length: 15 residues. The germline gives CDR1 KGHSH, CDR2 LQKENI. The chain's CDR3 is CASSPPGLYTGELFF. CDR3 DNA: TGTGCCAGCTCACCGCCGGGACTGTACACCGGGGAGCTGTTTTTT.